These 8 T cell receptor beta chains originate from one sample sequenced in a study of T-cell memory formation after mild COVID-19 (dated by TCRdb to the early 2020s). The method behind the library was 5' RACE. The instrument given in TCRdb is Illumina NovaSeq 6000. The public sequencing data were trimmed at Q25 with fastp and processed into clonotypes with MiXCR by TCRdb, which kept only in-frame beta chains. Each entry is one CDR3 protein sequence, shown with its most common DNA and genes. A total of 350,000 to 450,000 distinct CDR3 sequences appear in this sample, 20% of them only once. The top ten clonotypes cover about 8.1% of the sample. The specimen was PBMCs or a T cell subset sorted from them (not recorded which). The receptors shown here come from an adult woman who had mild COVID-19 (a few samples of this study predate the infection). The sample titles of this study are shuffled in the database, so cell type and time point are left out; the donor was told from shared clones.

The chain combines TRBV15 with TRBJ2-1, with TRBD2 identical over 11 bases. In germline, CDR1 is LNHNV, CDR2 YYDKDF (reference sequence). The CDR3 spans 17 residues. The trim removed 4 bases at V and 3 bases at J, leaving 8 bases unmatched. The CDR3, as DNA: TGTGCCACCAGCACCTCATCTAGCGGGGGGCACTACAATGAGCAGTTCTTC. Translating gives CATSTSSSGGHYNEQFF.

The chain joins TRBV25-1 to TRBJ1-3; D may be TRBD1 (6 bases). The CDR3 spans 15 residues. V was trimmed by 4 bases and J by 4 bases, leaving 14 bases between them. Germline lookup yields CDR1 MGHDK and CDR2 SYGVNS. In DNA, the CDR3 is TGTGCCAGCAGTGCACATACAGGGTACGGAAACACCATATATTTT. Its protein is CASSAHTGYGNTIYF.

This clonotype was detected ten times or more. The chain has TRBV5-1 and TRBJ2-7; D gene unclear. The CDR3 is 13 residues long. In germline, CDR1 is SGHRS, CDR2 YFSETQ. V was shortened by 0 bases and J by 3 bases, with 7 bases between the two germline ends. The CDR3: CASSLGGYYEQYF. CDR3 bases: TGCGCCAGCAGCTTGGGCGGTTACTACGAGCAGTACTTC. The variable domain in full, with the rest retrieved from reference TRBV5-1 and TRBJ2-7, is KAGVTQTPRYLIKTRGQQVTLSCSPISGHRSVSWYQQTPGQGLQFLFEYFSETQRNKGNFPGRFSGRQFSNSRSEMNVSTLELGDSALYLCASSLGGYYEQYFGPGTRLTVT.

The chain couples TRBV12-3 or TRBV12-4 to TRBJ2-2; the D gene is possibly TRBD2 (5 bases). The V end was cut by 1 base, the J end by 2 bases, with 11 bases between. The CDR3 is made up of 16 amino acids. This CDR3 reads CASSLGGGINTGELFF. In DNA, the CDR3 is TGTGCCAGCAGTTTAGGTGGAGGAATAAACACCGGGGAGCTGTTTTTT.

This clonotype came up many times. DNA of the CDR3: TGTGCCAGCAGCACGGAGGAACCACTAAGGGGCTACACCTTC. This sequence encodes CASSTEEPLRGYTF. V usage is TRBV7-9 and J usage is TRBJ1-2; D gene ambiguous. With 5 bases removed from V and 8 bases from J, the gap between germline ends came to 18 bases. Looked up from germline, CDR1 is SEHNR and CDR2 is FQNEAQ (reference sequence). The CDR3 is made up of 14 amino acids.

J is TRBJ1-6 and V is TRBV4-1; 8 nucleotides line up with TRBD1. CDR3 length equals 15 residues. V gave up 4 bases and J gave up 10 bases; unmatched junction bases: 9. Germline CDR1 reads MGHRA; CDR2 reads YSYEKL. CDR3 in amino acids: CASSLETGDRSPLHF. In DNA form, the CDR3 reads TGCGCCAGCAGCCTAGAGACAGGGGACAGATCACCCCTCCACTTT.

The rearrangement uses TRBV4-1 and TRBJ2-4; 13 bases fit TRBD2. V lost 1 base and J lost 1; bases outside the gene matches: 4. The germline V gene encodes CDR1 MGHRA and CDR2 YSYEKL. The CDR3 consists of 18 residues. CDR3 loop: CASSQGLAGGYAKNIQYF. The CDR3 DNA reads TGCGCCAGCAGCCAAGGACTAGCGGGGGGATATGCCAAAAACATTCAGTACTTC.

This clonotype turned up a few times. The genes are TRBV18 and TRBJ2-7; TRBD2 is a possible D gene (5 bases). The CDR3 consists of 14 residues. Germline V gives CDR1 KGHSH, CDR2 LQKENI. V was pared by 2 bases and J by 2 bases, with 10 bases between. In nucleotides, the CDR3 is TGTGCCAGCTCACCAGGAGCGGAAGCCTACGAGCAGTACTTC. This gives the protein CASSPGAEAYEQYF.